These 14 T cell receptor beta chains were all obtained from the same sample, sequenced in a study of neurological immune-mediated disorders (dated by TCRdb to about 2019). This sample's time point label indicates: longitudinal time-point 1 (baseline). Receptors were amplified or captured by 5' RACE. Sequenced on an Illumina HiSeq 2500. TCRdb reworked the public reads: Q25 trimming with fastp, MiXCR clone assembly, productive beta chains retained. CDR3 protein duplicates are merged, each entry listing the most common genes and DNA. This sample has around 69,000 distinct CDR3 sequences in its table, and about 10% of those were observed once. The leading ten clones occupy 8.5% to 10% of the sample. The sample was PBMCs. Receptor source: a man aged 25 to 45 in good health.

Ten or more counts support this clonotype. This CDR3 reads CASSLSGRTGSGQETQYF. For the CDR3, the DNA is TGTGCCAGCAGTTTATCGGGGAGGACAGGGTCCGGCCAAGAGACCCAGTACTTC. V is TRBV27 and J is TRBJ2-5, with TRBD1 matching 8 bases. The germline CDR1 and CDR2 sequences are MNHEY and SMNVEV (reference sequence). The CDR3 loop spans 18 amino acids. V lost 0 bases to trimming and J lost 1 base; unmatched junction nucleotides: 10.

This clonotype was seen repeatedly, ten times or more. This chain connects TRBV2 to TRBJ1-5; D ambiguous. Germline loops: CDR1 SNHLY, CDR2 FYNNEI. Trimming left V 4 bases short and J 5 bases short, with 12 bases between. This CDR3 has 14 residues. The CDR3 reads CASSGLPAYQPQHF. DNA of the CDR3: TGTGCCAGCAGTGGGTTGCCGGCCTATCAGCCCCAGCATTTT.

This clonotype has a count of ten or more. The genes are TRBV5-1 and TRBJ1-6; 8 nucleotides align to TRBD1. Trimming cost V 0 bases and J 9 bases; bases outside gene matches: 5. Germline V lookup: CDR1 SGHRS, CDR2 YFSETQ. The CDR3 has 15 residues. This CDR3 reads CASSLVGQGGSPLHF. Written as DNA, the CDR3 is TGCGCCAGCAGCTTGGTCGGACAGGGTGGTTCACCCCTCCACTTT.

This clonotype was counted many times. The CDR3 sequence is CSARFAGGGETQYF. In nucleotides, the CDR3 is TGCAGTGCTAGGTTTGCGGGAGGCGGGGAGACCCAGTACTTC. The chain recombines TRBV20-1 with TRBJ2-5; 8 nucleotides match TRBD2. Per the germline V gene, CDR1 is DFQATT and CDR2 is SNEGSKA (reference sequence). V dropped 3 bases and J dropped 5; count of bases not matched to a gene: 8. This CDR3 is 14 amino acids long.

This clonotype was seen repeatedly, ten times or more. The chain has TRBV12-3 or TRBV12-4 and TRBJ1-1; D is possibly TRBD1 (5 bases). CDR3 length: 14 amino acids. V was clipped by 3 bases and J by 0 bases, with 8 bases between them. The CDR3 region is CASSFSGMNTEAFF. CDR3 nucleotides: TGTGCCAGCAGTTTTTCAGGGATGAACACTGAAGCTTTCTTT.

This clonotype has a handful of counts. This could be a read error, since a much larger clone is one nucleotide away. V gene TRBV3-1 combines with J gene TRBJ2-2; TRBD2 agrees at 9 bases. Germline V gene sequence: CDR1 LGHDT, CDR2 YNNKEL (reference sequence). The CDR3 spans 18 residues. The CDR3, as DNA: TGTGCCAGCAGCCAAGGTCCTATGTTAGCGGGAGAGACCGGGGACCTGTTTTTT. Translation gives CASSQGPMLAGETGDLFF.

This clonotype was seen ten or more times. The V and J genes are TRBV15 and TRBJ2-7; possible D gene TRBD2, 7 bases. This CDR3 spans 16 amino acids. The germline V and J ends were trimmed by 0 bases and 4 bases, with 16 bases remaining between them. Germline V gene sequence: CDR1 LNHNV, CDR2 YYDKDF (reference sequence). The CDR3 loop reads CATSRDQSSGTYEQYF. Here the CDR3 DNA reads TGTGCCACCAGCAGAGATCAATCCAGCGGGACATACGAGCAGTACTTC.

This clonotype was seen many times. The chain couples TRBV7-9 to TRBJ1-1; D call uncertain. Germline-derived CDR1 and CDR2 are SEHNR and FQNEAQ (reference sequence). The CDR3 has 10 residues. V was clipped by 9 bases and J by 4 bases, with 6 bases between them. CDR3 nucleotides: TGTGCCAGTGGACGCACTGAAGCTTTCTTT. Residues: CASGRTEAFF.

This clonotype appeared many times. The CDR3 reads CASSLEGTPNQPQHF. DNA for the CDR3: TGCGCCAGCAGCTTGGAAGGGACACCAAATCAGCCCCAGCATTTT. This sequence joins TRBV5-1 and TRBJ1-5; D possibly corresponds to TRBD1 (6 bases). The CDR3 length is 15 residues. Trimming shortened V by 0 bases and J by 4 bases, and 11 bases separated the two germline ends. From germline, CDR1 is SGHRS and CDR2 YFSETQ.

The sample holds many counts of this clonotype. The chain recombines TRBV7-2 with TRBJ1-2; D remains unclear. The CDR3 loop spans 16 amino acids. Trimming left V 2 bases short and J 3 bases short, with 16 bases between. Germline CDR1 SGHTA, CDR2 FQGNSA. The CDR3: CASSLSGTETYYGYTF. The DNA for the CDR3 is TGTGCCAGCAGCTTATCGGGAACGGAGACTTACTATGGCTACACCTTC. Together with reference TRBV7-2 and TRBJ1-2, the CDR3 gives the full variable domain: GAGVSQSPSNKVTEKGKDVELRCDPISGHTALYWYRQSLGQGLEFLIYFQGNSAPDKSGLPSDRFSAERTGGSVSTLTIQRTQQEDSAVYLCASSLSGTETYYGYTFGSGTRLTVV.

In its sample, this clonotype was seen many times. The chain combines TRBV5-5 with TRBJ2-1; 11 bases agree with TRBD1. V lost 3 bases and J lost 7; bases outside the gene matches: 3. The V gene's germline CDR1 is SGHKS and CDR2 YYEKEE (reference sequence). The CDR3 covers 14 residues. CDR3 region: CASSWDRGRNEQFF. The DNA of the CDR3 is TGTGCCAGCAGCTGGGACAGGGGGAGAAATGAGCAGTTCTTC.

This clonotype came up many times. The chain is built from TRBV20-1 and TRBJ2-3; TRBD1 aligns across 9 bases. Trimming removed 0 bases from V and 4 bases from J; junction bases left unmatched: 5. The CDR3 has 15 amino acids. CDR1 is DFQATT, CDR2 SNEGSKA, per germline (reference sequence). This chain's CDR3 is CSARDRTGEADTQYF. CDR3 sequence (DNA): TGCAGTGCTAGAGATAGGACAGGGGAGGCAGATACGCAGTATTTT.

The chain uses TRBV7-9 and TRBJ1-5, with D hard to call. The CDR3 has 14 residues. Trimming shortened V by 5 bases and J by 3 bases, and 11 bases separated the two germline ends. Germline loops: CDR1 SEHNR, CDR2 FQNEAQ (reference sequence). CDR3 residues: CASSPGSYNQPQHF. The CDR3 DNA reads as TGTGCCAGCAGCCCCGGGAGTTACAATCAGCCCCAGCATTTT. Full variable domain (outside the CDR3, taken from reference TRBV7-9 and TRBJ1-5): DTGVSQNPRHKITKRGQNVTFRCDPISEHNRLYWYRQTLGQGPEFLTYFQNEAQLEKSRLLSDRFSAERPKGSFSTLEIQRTEQGDSAMYLCASSPGSYNQPQHFGDGTRLSIL.

This clonotype was seen at least ten times. The rearrangement joins TRBV15 to TRBJ2-1, with a weak D call TRBD2 (6 bases). The CDR3 consists of 16 residues. V shed 1 base and J shed 6 bases, with 16 bases lying between them. Germline CDR1 reads LNHNV; CDR2 reads YYDKDF (reference sequence). CDR3 sequence reads: CATSRVLSGLGNEQFF. CDR3 DNA sequence: TGTGCCACCAGCAGAGTACTTAGCGGTTTGGGCAATGAGCAGTTCTTC.